Following are 10 T cell receptor beta chains from one sample sequenced in a study of monozygotic twins with inflammatory bowel disease. TCRdb derives one entry per CDR3 protein from the 5' RACE reads, leaving out DNA. Reported are around 380,000 distinct CDR3 sequences; the ten largest clones contain approximately 2.3%. The specimen was blood. These receptors originate from a human donor with ulcerative colitis or Crohn's disease, or a healthy co-twin of an affected twin (not recorded which).

This chain connects TRBV3-1 to TRBJ2-1. CDR1 is LGHDT, CDR2 YNNKEL, per germline (reference sequence). The CDR3 is 12 residues long. The CDR3 reads CASSRYSNEQFF.

V is TRBV5-4 and J is TRBJ1-1. The CDR3 is 14 residues long. The germline V gene encodes CDR1 SGHNT and CDR2 YYREEE (reference sequence). CDR3 protein: CASSLDAVNTEAFF.

The chain recombines TRBV28 with TRBJ2-7; TCRdb returns TRBD1, unconfirmable since there is no DNA. The CDR3 length is 16 residues. Germline values: CDR1 MDHEN, CDR2 SYDVKM. CDR3 residues: CASSFLAGQGAYEQYF.

J is TRBJ2-3 and V is TRBV7-2; TCRdb outputs TRBD2, but without DNA this stays unchecked. This CDR3 is built from 14 residues. Germline V gene data show CDR1 as SGHTA and CDR2 as FQGNSA. Here the CDR3 reads CASSASPVTDTQYF. Using reference TRBV7-2 and TRBJ2-3 for the parts outside the CDR3, the full variable domain is GAGVSQSPSNKVTEKGKDVELRCDPISGHTALYWYRQSLGQGLEFLIYFQGNSAPDKSGLPSDRFSAERTGGSVSTLTIQRTQQEDSAVYLCASSASPVTDTQYFGPGTRLTVL.

The J gene is TRBJ2-2, the V gene TRBV27; the D call from TCRdb, TRBD1, cannot be confirmed without DNA. This CDR3 spans 17 amino acids. The V gene's germline CDR1 is MNHEY and CDR2 SMNVEV (reference sequence). The CDR3 is CASSLRAFVPGTGELFF.

The chain has TRBV28 and TRBJ2-6; TCRdb's assignment of TRBD2 cannot be checked, as there is no DNA. CDR1 is MDHEN and CDR2 is SYDVKM in the germline V gene. The CDR3 has 21 residues. The CDR3 spells CASSSRRPLAGADSGANVLTF.

This chain uses TRBV29-1 with TRBJ2-6; TCRdb calls TRBD2, which cannot be checked without DNA. CDR3 length: 16 amino acids. The germline V gene has CDR1 SQVTM and CDR2 ANQGSEA. CDR3 region: CSVGGSGSSGANVLTF.

V gene TRBV29-1 combines with J gene TRBJ1-1. The CDR3 totals 12 residues. Looked up from germline, CDR1 is SQVTM and CDR2 is ANQGSEA. The CDR3 protein is CSVVPSNTEAFF.

The CDR3: CSPPGTPEAFF. V gene TRBV20-1 combines with J gene TRBJ1-1; the D call of TRBD1 rests on TCRdb alone, since no DNA is present to check it. The germline gives CDR1 DFQATT, CDR2 SNEGSKA (reference sequence). This CDR3 region has 11 residues.

V usage is TRBV9 and J usage is TRBJ2-2. The germline gives CDR1 SGDLS, CDR2 YYNGEE. CDR3 size: 16 residues. The CDR3 sequence: CASSVDGNANTGELFF.